Listed here are 12 T cell receptor beta chains from one sample, sequenced in a study of OX40 agonist ivuxolimab in advanced cancers. Generated by immunoSEQ multiplex PCR, the TCRdb table keeps only in-frame clones and is missing some. The table includes about 46,000 clones, 88% detected once. Sequencing used CD4+ or CD8+ T cells sorted from blood, obtained in a trial of the OX40 agonist ivuxolimab. All receptors come from an adult with an advanced solid tumor such as melanoma, head and neck, liver or kidney cancer.

This sequence joins TRBV11-3 and TRBJ2-1; D ambiguous. This CDR3 has 15 residues. Trimming took 0 bases from V and 2 from J, leaving 8 bases between them. The germline CDR1 and CDR2 sequences are SGHNT and YENEEA. The CDR3 loop reads CASSLESPTYNEQFF. The CDR3 coding sequence is TGTGCCAGCAGCTTAGAATCGCCGACCTACAATGAGCAGTTCTTC.

This chain uses TRBV6-4 with TRBJ2-7, with 8 bases aligning to TRBD1. Germline V lookup: CDR1 MRHNA, CDR2 SNTAGT. V dropped 10 bases and J dropped 1; count of bases not matched to a gene: 12. This CDR3 comprises 15 residues. DNA of the CDR3: TGTGCCACCTCTCCAGGACAGGGCGATTCCTACGAGCAGTACTTC. Its protein is CATSPGQGDSYEQYF.

V is TRBV29-1 and J is TRBJ2-7, with D perhaps matching TRBD1 or TRBD2 (5 bases each). The CDR3 extends over 11 amino acids. Between the trimmed V and J ends, which lost 6 bases and 7 bases, there was a span of 13 bases. Germline assignment: CDR1 SQVTM and CDR2 ANQGSEA. The CDR3 loop is CSVRDVEEQYF. The DNA of the CDR3 is TGCAGCGTCCGGGACGTAGAGGAGCAGTACTTC.

The chain combines TRBV11-2 with TRBJ2-1, with TRBD2 identical over 8 bases. Germline values: CDR1 SGHAT, CDR2 FQNNGV. With V trimmed by 5 bases and J by 4 bases, 1 base remained unmatched. This CDR3 is 13 amino acids long. The CDR3 is CASSVAGYNEQFF. The CDR3 nucleotides are TGTGCCAGCAGCGTAGCGGGATACAATGAGCAGTTCTTC. The whole variable domain, remainder taken from reference TRBV11-2 and TRBJ2-1, is EAGVAQSPRYKIIEKRQSVAFWCNPISGHATLYWYQQILGQGPKLLIQFQNNGVVDDSQLPKDRFSAERLKGVDSTLKIQPAKLEDSAVYLCASSVAGYNEQFFGPGTRLTVL.

This chain links TRBV6-1 with TRBJ1-2; 9 bases map to TRBD1. The germline gives CDR1 MNHNS, CDR2 SASEGT. The CDR3 has 15 amino acids. V lost 2 bases and J lost 3; bases outside the gene matches: 4. CDR3 protein: CASSEWDRVHYGYTF. In nucleotides, the CDR3 is TGTGCCAGCAGTGAATGGGACAGGGTCCACTATGGCTACACCTTC.

The chain's CDR3 is CASASGGGYNEQFF. As DNA, the CDR3 is TGTGCCAGCGCAAGCGGGGGGGGTTACAATGAGCAGTTCTTC. The V and J genes are TRBV6-1 and TRBJ2-1; 10 nucleotides match TRBD2. Germline V gene sequence: CDR1 MNHNS, CDR2 SASEGT. The CDR3 is made up of 14 amino acids. The V segment lost 8 bases and the J segment 4 bases; nucleotides outside the gene matches: 5.

The V and J genes are TRBV11-3 and TRBJ2-2; 7 nucleotides match TRBD1. The CDR3 covers 16 residues. J lost 0 bases, V lost 5 bases, and 6 bases had no gene match. The germline V gene encodes CDR1 SGHNT and CDR2 YENEEA. CDR3 nucleotides: TGTGCCAGCAGCCCTAGGGACAGCTCGAACACCGGGGAGCTGTTTTTT. Its translation: CASSPRDSSNTGELFF.

The genes are TRBV21-1 and TRBJ1-1. TRBV21-1 is flagged as a pseudogene. The CDR3 covers 16 residues. CDR3 residues: CASSKVNRGAGTEAFF. The CDR3 DNA is TGTGCCAGCAGCAAAGTTAATCGGGGGGCCGGGACTGAAGCTTTCTTT.

This clone was counted only a few times. V gene TRBV27 combines with J gene TRBJ2-4, with no clear D. The germline V and J ends were trimmed by 3 bases and 0 bases, with 9 bases remaining between them. Germline values: CDR1 MNHEY, CDR2 SMNVEV (reference sequence). This CDR3 spans 15 amino acids. CDR3 amino acids: CASSFQHLAKNIQYF. Written as DNA, the CDR3 is TGTGCCAGCAGTTTCCAACACCTAGCCAAAAACATTCAGTACTTC.

The chain couples TRBV10-3 to TRBJ2-6, with D perhaps matching TRBD1 (5 bases). Trimming took 3 bases from V and 0 from J, leaving 12 bases between them. Per the germline V gene, CDR1 is ENHRY and CDR2 is SYGVKD. This CDR3 region has 17 residues. The CDR3 loop reads CAISEGTGGSGANVLTF. CDR3 nucleotides: TGTGCCATCAGTGAAGGAACAGGTGGCTCTGGGGCCAACGTCCTGACTTTC.

The CDR3: CASSLVSGESTDTQYF. CDR3 sequence (DNA): TGTGCCAGCAGCTTGGTTTCGGGGGAGAGTACAGATACGCAGTATTTT. This chain links TRBV5-6 with TRBJ2-3; tentatively, D is TRBD2 (6 bases). The V gene's germline CDR1 is SGHDT and CDR2 YYEEEE. V dropped 0 bases and J dropped 3 bases, with 14 bases sitting between them. The CDR3 totals 16 residues.

V usage is TRBV6-5 and J usage is TRBJ1-1, with D possibly matching TRBD1 (5 bases). There are 14 residues in the CDR3. Trimming stripped 6 bases from V and 4 bases from J, with 15 bases between. Germline lookup yields CDR1 MNHEY and CDR2 SVGAGI. The CDR3 spells CASSSLPGSTEAFF. In DNA form, the CDR3 reads TGTGCCAGCAGCTCTTTACCAGGGAGCACTGAAGCTTTCTTT.